These 20 T cell receptor beta chains originate from one sample sequenced in a study of vaccination and CD4 T cells after COVID-19. Treatment indicated: approximately nine-day PBMC culture with coronavirus spike peptide pools or control peptides (ViraFEST assay). These receptors are not linked to any known antigen. Cultured CD4+ T cell DNA underwent sequencing with the Oncomine TCR Beta short-read assay. TCRdb reprocessed the PCR reads via MiXCR and lists one record per CDR3 protein. This table holds about 10,000 distinct CDR3 sequences, under 80% found once. Sequencing input: CD4+ T cells from blood, cultured in vitro. All receptors derive from a human donor who had recovered from COVID-19.

This clonotype was observed a handful of times. The CDR3 protein is CASSEGRYGYTF. CDR3 coding DNA: TGTGCCAGCAGCGAGGGACGTTATGGCTACACCTTC. This sequence joins TRBV7-2 and TRBJ1-2; TRBD1 might be the D (5 bases). The germline gives CDR1 SGHTA, CDR2 FQGNSA. CDR3 length: 12 amino acids. V gave up 5 bases and J gave up 5 bases, with 9 bases separating them.

The rearrangement joins TRBV5-1 to TRBJ2-3; unclear D gene. Trimming stripped 6 bases from V and 5 bases from J, with 4 bases between. The CDR3 is 10 amino acids. Germline CDR1 SGHRS, CDR2 YFSETQ. The CDR3 protein is CASTRDTQYF. CDR3 sequence (DNA): TGCGCCAGCACCCGAGATACGCAGTATTTT.

This clonotype has just a few counts. The CDR3 DNA sequence: TGTGCCAGCATCCTAGATCAGCCCCAGCATTTT. It specifies CASILDQPQHF. The V gene is TRBV21-1, the J gene TRBJ1-5. TRBV21-1 is listed as a pseudogene. The CDR3 runs 11 residues.

There are a few counts of this clonotype. One junction end disagrees with the germline gene, perhaps due to a read error. The chain carries TRBV7-3 and TRBJ2-3, with a tentative D call TRBD2 (6 bases). The germline gives CDR1 SGHTA, CDR2 FQGTGA. The CDR3 runs to 14 residues. CDR3 in amino acids: CASSITPGEDTQYF. The CDR3 DNA follows: TGTGCCAGCAGCATAACCCCGGGGGAAGATACGCAGTATTTT.

This clonotype was seen only a few times. The V and J genes are TRBV7-8 and TRBJ1-1; D not certain. The CDR3 consists of 13 residues. V was trimmed by 4 bases and J by 7 bases, leaving 13 bases between them. Germline V CDR1 and CDR2: SGHVS, FQNEAQ. The CDR3 DNA sequence: TGTGCCAGCAGCTCACTCAGACATGTTGAAGCTTTCTTT. Translated, it gives CASSSLRHVEAFF.

This clonotype appeared a few times. The V and J genes are TRBV6-5 and TRBJ1-2; D may be TRBD1 (5 bases). The V gene's germline CDR1 is MNHEY and CDR2 SVGAGI. This CDR3 is built from 14 residues. Deletions cut 4 bases from V and 2 bases from J, with 11 bases between. In nucleotides, the CDR3 is TGTGCCAGCAGTTCTGTCAGGGCAAACTATGGCTACACCTTC. Its protein product is CASSSVRANYGYTF.

The chain couples TRBV7-2 to TRBJ1-5; D perhaps matches TRBD1 (6 bases). CDR1 and CDR2 from the germline V gene are SGHTA and FQGNSA. V was pared by 5 bases and J by 3 bases, with 14 bases between. CDR3 length: 15 residues. CDR3 sequence reads: CASSLSWGLNQPQHF. CDR3 DNA sequence: TGTGCCAGCAGCCTATCATGGGGGCTCAATCAGCCCCAGCATTTT.

This clonotype appeared a few times. The V and J genes are TRBV15 and TRBJ1-2, with a tentative D call TRBD1 (5 bases). This CDR3 is built from 15 residues. V dropped 0 bases and J dropped 4 bases, with 12 bases sitting between them. Germline CDR1 is LNHNV and CDR2 is YYDKDF (reference sequence). CDR3 in amino acids: CATSRDRMGGYGYTF. DNA for the CDR3: TGTGCCACCAGCAGAGACAGGATGGGGGGCTATGGCTACACCTTC.

The V call is TRBV20-1, the J call TRBJ1-5; 8 nucleotides align to TRBD1. The CDR3 covers 12 residues. The V segment lost 6 bases and the J segment 7 bases; nucleotides outside the gene matches: 5. Per the germline V gene, CDR1 is DFQATT and CDR2 is SNEGSKA (reference sequence). The DNA for the CDR3 is TGCAGTGCAAGGACAGGGCAGCAGCCCCAGCATTTT. It encodes CSARTGQQPQHF.

For the CDR3, the DNA is TGCGCCAGCTCGACAGGGAGGTCTGTGGTCGCTGAAGCTTTCTTT. It is translated as CASSTGRSVVAEAFF. This chain links TRBV5-1 with TRBJ1-1; 7 bases line up with TRBD1. With 7 bases clipped from V and 6 bases from J, the junction kept 15 bases outside the gene matches. CDR1 is SGHRS and CDR2 is YFSETQ in the germline V gene. This CDR3 is built from 15 residues.

J is TRBJ2-3 and V is TRBV19; 10 bases line up with TRBD2. V shed 8 bases and J 0 bases; nucleotides not matched to a gene: 2. Germline V gene lookup returns CDR1 LNHDA and CDR2 SQIVND (reference sequence). This CDR3 has 14 amino acids. CDR3 nucleotide sequence: TGTGCCAGTTCGACTAGCGGGAGCACAGATACGCAGTATTTT. Its translation is CASSTSGSTDTQYF. Complete variable domain (other parts from reference TRBV19 and TRBJ2-3): DGGITQSPKYLFRKEGQNVTLSCEQNLNHDAMYWYRQDPGQGLRLIYYSQIVNDFQKGDIAEGYSVSREKKESFPLTVTSAQKNPTAFYLCASSTSGSTDTQYFGPGTRLTVL.

J is TRBJ1-5 and V is TRBV12-3 or TRBV12-4; D perhaps matches TRBD1 (6 bases). The CDR3 has 14 amino acids. V lost 6 bases to trimming and J lost 3 bases, with 12 bases between them. The CDR3 DNA reads as TGTGCCAGCAGATCGACAGGACTCAATCAGCCCCAGCATTTT. It encodes CASRSTGLNQPQHF.

The J gene is TRBJ2-1, the V gene TRBV7-2; D remains unclear. This CDR3 has 13 residues. Trimming pared 2 bases from V and 7 bases from J, leaving 9 bases between. CDR1 SGHTA and CDR2 FQGNSA come from the germline V gene. CDR3 DNA sequence: TGTGCCAGCAGCTTAAATAGCTGGAATGAGCAGTTCTTC. This translates into CASSLNSWNEQFF.

V and J are TRBV19 and TRBJ2-7, with D unresolved. Per the germline V gene, CDR1 is LNHDA and CDR2 is SQIVND (reference sequence). The CDR3 extends over 12 amino acids. Trimming took off 4 bases at V and 5 bases at J, with 9 bases between the two ends. The CDR3 sequence: CASSNRLDEQYF. As DNA, the CDR3 is TGTGCCAGTAGTAATCGTCTGGACGAGCAGTACTTC.

The chain employs TRBV20-1 and TRBJ2-1; D unclear. This CDR3 has 12 residues. The V end lost 3 bases, the J end lost 4 bases, and 7 bases lay between the germline ends. The germline gives CDR1 DFQATT, CDR2 SNEGSKA (reference sequence). Here the CDR3 DNA reads TGCAGTGCTAGTGGTGTTTACAATGAGCAGTTCTTC. It yields the protein CSASGVYNEQFF.

This clonotype was counted only a few times. This sequence joins TRBV27 and TRBJ1-2; D unclear. Per germline, CDR1 MNHEY and CDR2 SMNVEV (reference sequence). V lost 5 bases and J 1 base, leaving 11 bases between the germline ends. This CDR3 comprises 14 residues. CDR3 sequence: CASSRSEHNYGYTF. The CDR3 nucleotides read TGTGCCAGCAGTCGGTCGGAGCATAACTATGGCTACACCTTC.

The rearrangement uses TRBV7-3 and TRBJ2-5; D might be TRBD1 or TRBD2, each matching 5 bases. Trimming removed 2 bases from V and 4 bases from J, with 11 bases in between. The CDR3 extends over 14 amino acids. In germline, CDR1 is SGHTA, CDR2 FQGTGA. Here the CDR3 reads CASSLFAGTETQYF. The CDR3 DNA reads TGTGCCAGCAGCTTATTTGCAGGGACAGAGACCCAGTACTTC.

V usage is TRBV2 and J usage is TRBJ1-2, with TRBD1 matching 8 bases. This CDR3 contains 15 residues. The trim removed 8 bases at V and 6 bases at J, leaving 14 bases unmatched. Per the germline V gene, CDR1 is SNHLY and CDR2 is FYNNEI. This CDR3 is CASQASGQGANGYTF. The CDR3 coding sequence is TGTGCCAGCCAAGCCTCTGGACAGGGAGCGAATGGCTACACCTTC.

The chain couples TRBV20-1 to TRBJ2-7; tentatively, D is TRBD1 (6 bases). Germline V gene sequence: CDR1 DFQATT, CDR2 SNEGSKA (reference sequence). The CDR3 is 12 amino acids. V lost 6 bases, J lost 0 bases, and 9 bases lay in between. The CDR3 DNA follows: TGCAGTGCCCCAGGGGACTCCTACGAGCAGTACTTC. This sequence encodes CSAPGDSYEQYF.

Here the CDR3 DNA reads TGTGCCAGCAGCTTGGTAACAGTCACCTTC. Translating it yields CASSLVTVTF. The genes are TRBV7-9 and TRBJ1-2; D call uncertain. The CDR3 sequence is 10 residues long. Germline CDR1 reads SEHNR; CDR2 reads FQNEAQ (reference sequence). The V end was cut by 3 bases, the J end by 13 bases, with 9 bases between. Combining the CDR3 with reference TRBV7-9 and TRBJ1-2 gives the whole variable domain DTGVSQNPRHKITKRGQNVTFRCDPISEHNRLYWYRQTLGQGPEFLTYFQNEAQLEKSRLLSDRFSAERPKGSFSTLEIQRTEQGDSAMYLCASSLVTVTFGSGTRLTVV.